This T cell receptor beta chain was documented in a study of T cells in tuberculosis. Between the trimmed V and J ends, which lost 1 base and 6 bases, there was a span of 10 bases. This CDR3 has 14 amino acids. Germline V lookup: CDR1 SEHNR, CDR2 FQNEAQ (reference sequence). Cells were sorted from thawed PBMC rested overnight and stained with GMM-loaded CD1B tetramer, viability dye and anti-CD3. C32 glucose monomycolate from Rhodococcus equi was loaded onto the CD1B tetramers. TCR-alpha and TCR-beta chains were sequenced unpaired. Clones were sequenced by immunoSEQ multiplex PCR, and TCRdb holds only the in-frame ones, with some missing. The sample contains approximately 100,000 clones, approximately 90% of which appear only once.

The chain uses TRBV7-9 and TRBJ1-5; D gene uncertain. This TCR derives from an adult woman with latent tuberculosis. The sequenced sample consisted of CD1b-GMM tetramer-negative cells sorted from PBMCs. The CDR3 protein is CASSLGGLAQPQHF. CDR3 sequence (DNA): TGTGCCAGCAGCTTAGGTGGCCTGGCTCAGCCCCAGCATTTT.